Listed below are T cell receptor beta chains from one sample, sequenced in a study of CD8 T cells in Susac syndrome. One entry per CDR3 protein, called by TCRdb with MiXCR from the immunoSEQ multiplex PCR reads. The sample includes a few hundred thousand distinct CDR3 sequences, about 90% seen only once; the top ten take over 0.05%. The sample was CD4+ T cells from PBMCs. These receptor sequences come from a human donor with multiple sclerosis. CDR3s include the opening cysteine and the closing phenylalanine or tryptophan. A D gene is named only where the DNA matches it firmly. Expanded clones get a size class; other rows say once, few or many, or leave the size out.

>NA|TRBJ2-7|15|TRBV12-3/TRBV12-4|TRBD2
CASSRGTSGTYEQYF
TGTGCCAGCAGCCGTGGGACTAGCGGGACCTACGAGCAGTACTTC
>NA|TRBJ2-5|15|TRBV7-7|NA
CASSQGGTLQETQYF
TGTGCTAGCAGTCAGGGAGGAACCCTTCAAGAGACCCAGTACTTC
>NA|TRBJ1-3|16|TRBV4-2|NA
CASSQDKPSSGNTIYF
TGTGCCAGCAGCCAAGATAAGCCAAGCTCTGGAAACACCATATATTTT
>NA|TRBJ1-1|15|TRBV7-9|TRBD1
CASSFQGAGNTEAFF
TGTGCCAGCAGCTTTCAGGGGGCCGGGAACACTGAAGCTTTCTTT
>NA|TRBJ2-7|11|TRBV7-9|NA
CASSSGSKQYF
TGTGCCAGCAGCTCCGGAAGCAAGCAGTACTTC
>NA|TRBJ1-3|18|TRBV6-2/TRBV6-3|TRBD1
CASRSTGYSHLSGNTIYF
TGTGCCAGCAGATCGACAGGGTATTCACATCTCTCTGGAAACACCATATATTTT
>NA|TRBJ1-3|16|TRBV7-9|NA
CASSFLGHPSGNTIYF
TGTGCCAGCAGCTTCTTGGGACATCCCTCTGGAAACACCATATATTTT
>NA|TRBJ2-1|15|TRBV24-1|TRBD2
CATSGSGGAGNEQFF
TGTGCCACCAGTGGCAGCGGGGGGGCTGGCAATGAGCAGTTCTTC
>NA|TRBJ2-7|15|TRBV28|TRBD1
CASSRGGTGDYEQYF
TGTGCCAGCAGCCGAGGTGGGACAGGGGACTACGAGCAGTACTTC
>NA|TRBJ1-1|14|TRBV20-1|NA
CSARDTVWGTEAFF
TGCAGTGCTAGAGATACGGTGTGGGGGACTGAAGCTTTCTTT
>NA|TRBJ1-1|14|TRBV12-3/TRBV12-4|NA
CASSLSSLNTEAFF
TGTGCCAGCAGTTTGTCTTCCTTGAACACTGAAGCTTTCTTT
>NA|TRBJ2-1|16|TRBV15|TRBD2
CATSRDLTSGTNEQFF
TGTGCCACCAGCAGAGATCTAACTAGCGGGACCAATGAGCAGTTCTTC
>NA|TRBJ1-4|14|TRBV12-3/TRBV12-4|NA
CASSPNTGEGKLFF
TGTGCCAGCAGTCCAAACACCGGAGAGGGAAAACTGTTTTTT
>NA|TRBJ2-1|13|TRBV29-1|NA
CSVEITGWNEQFF
TGCAGCGTTGAAATAACAGGGTGGAATGAGCAGTTCTTC
>NA|TRBJ2-1|16|TRBV19|NA
CASRGAGQPAYNEQFF
TGTGCCAGTAGGGGGGCGGGACAGCCCGCCTACAATGAGCAGTTCTTC
>NA|TRBJ1-1|14|TRBV19|NA
CASTPGPWNTEAFF
TGTGCCAGTACTCCAGGACCCTGGAACACTGAAGCTTTCTTT
>NA|TRBJ2-2|16|TRBV7-9|NA
CASSQLAVRGTGELFF
TGTGCCAGCAGCCAACTAGCAGTCAGGGGGACCGGGGAGCTGTTTTTT
>NA|TRBJ2-7|15|TRBV5-1|TRBD1
CASSLVQGASYEQYF
TGCGCCAGCAGCTTGGTTCAGGGGGCATCCTACGAGCAGTACTTC
>NA|TRBJ2-5|14|TRBV10-3|TRBD2
CAIGILAGGGTQYF
TGTGCCATCGGCATTCTAGCGGGAGGGGGGACCCAGTACTTC
>once|TRBJ2-5|15|TRBV6-5|NA
CASSRTGPRHQTQYF
TGTGCCAGCAGTCGAACAGGGCCTAGGCACCAGACCCAGTACTTC
>NA|TRBJ2-5|18|TRBV19|NA
CASLPGVTTLHFQETQYF
TGTGCCAGTCTCCCGGGGGTAACGACTCTACATTTCCAAGAGACCCAGTACTTC
>NA|TRBJ2-5|13|TRBV12-3/TRBV12-4|NA
CASRQQEKETQYF
TGTGCCAGCAGGCAACAGGAGAAAGAGACCCAGTACTTC
>NA|TRBJ1-2|13|TRBV19|NA
CASSINSLYGYTF
TGTGCCAGTAGTATTAACTCCCTCTATGGCTACACCTTC
>NA|TRBJ1-3|14|TRBV6-5|TRBD1
CASSWGQGGNTIYF
TGTGCCAGCAGTTGGGGACAGGGAGGAAACACCATATATTTT
>few|TRBJ1-4|12|TRBV25-1|NA
CASSSTNEKLFF
TGTGCCAGCAGTTCAACTAATGAAAAACTGTTTTTT
>NA|TRBJ1-5|15|TRBV2|NA
CASKGGGGSNQPQHF
TGTGCCAGCAAGGGGGGTGGGGGGTCTAATCAGCCCCAGCATTTT
>NA|TRBJ1-2|15|TRBV3-1|TRBD1
CASSQVWDRGSGYTF
TGTGCCAGCAGCCAAGTTTGGGACAGGGGCTCTGGCTACACCTTC
>NA|TRBJ2-1|16|TRBV6-4|TRBD2
CASSDSAASGRDEQFF
TGTGCCAGCAGTGACTCAGCGGCTAGCGGTCGGGATGAGCAGTTCTTC
>NA|TRBJ2-3|15|TRBV24-1|NA
CATSDPGDLGDTQYF
TGTGCCACCAGTGATCCCGGGGACCTGGGGGATACGCAGTATTTT
>NA|TRBJ2-1|17|TRBV4-1|TRBD2
CASSPTLGGRALGEQFF
TGCGCCAGCAGCCCCACCCTCGGTGGGAGGGCCTTGGGTGAGCAGTTCTTC
>NA|TRBJ1-2|14|TRBV19|NA
CASSSPPENYGYTF
TGTGCCAGTAGTAGCCCCCCGGAGAACTATGGCTACACCTTC
>NA|TRBJ2-1|22|TRBV6-2/TRBV6-3|TRBD2
CASSYNRGERSGLAGVYNEQFF
TGTGCCAGCAGTTACAACAGGGGGGAGAGATCGGGACTAGCGGGAGTTTACAATGAGCAGTTCTTC
>NA|TRBJ2-3|15|TRBV7-2|TRBD2
CASSQTSGRADTQYF
TGTGCCAGCAGCCAGACTAGCGGGAGGGCCGATACGCAGTATTTT
>NA|TRBJ2-5|13|TRBV20-1|TRBD1
CSARWDRAETQYF
TGCAGTGCTAGATGGGACAGGGCTGAGACCCAGTACTTC
>NA|TRBJ2-7|13|TRBV12-3/TRBV12-4|NA
CASSQNRWGEQYF
TGTGCCAGCAGTCAAAACCGGTGGGGCGAGCAGTACTTC
>NA|TRBJ2-1|14|TRBV7-9|NA
CASSLTAGNNEQFF
TGTGCCAGCAGCTTAACGGCAGGAAACAATGAGCAGTTCTTC
>NA|TRBJ2-7|15|TRBV7-2|TRBD2
CASSITSGSASEQYF
TGTGCCAGCAGCATTACTAGCGGGAGTGCTAGCGAGCAGTACTTC
>NA|TRBJ2-5|16|TRBV12-3/TRBV12-4|TRBD1
CASRRQGSVLAETQYF
TGTGCCAGCAGAAGACAGGGGAGCGTATTGGCAGAGACCCAGTACTTC
>once|TRBJ2-2|15|TRBV5-1|TRBD2
CASSSGRVQTGELFF
TGCGCCAGCTCCAGCGGGAGAGTTCAAACCGGGGAGCTGTTTTTT
>NA|TRBJ2-1|16|TRBV2|TRBD2
CASSEVPGTTYNEQFF
TGTGCCAGCAGTGAAGTGCCCGGGACTACTTACAATGAGCAGTTCTTC
>NA|TRBJ2-3|14|TRBV6-6|NA
CASSYSLPGDMQYF
TGTGCCAGCAGTTACAGTCTTCCGGGGGATATGCAGTATTTT
>NA|TRBJ2-5|16|TRBV7-2|TRBD1
CASGLSGTGSGETQYF
TGTGCCAGCGGGCTTTCCGGGACAGGGAGTGGCGAGACCCAGTACTTC
>NA|TRBJ1-5|15|TRBV9|NA
CASSADGDSNQPQHF
TGTGCCAGCAGCGCGGACGGAGATAGCAATCAGCCCCAGCATTTT
>NA|TRBJ2-2|13|TRBV7-3|TRBD2
CASSPRGYGELFF
TGTGCCAGCAGCCCGCGGGGGTACGGGGAGCTGTTTTTT
>NA|TRBJ1-2|15|TRBV9|TRBD1
CASSVMDRGTYGYTF
TGTGCCAGCAGCGTGATGGACAGGGGAACCTATGGCTACACCTTC
>NA|TRBJ2-5|13|TRBV29-1|NA
CSASRRLQETQYF
TGCAGCGCTTCTCGACGGCTACAAGAGACCCAGTACTTC
>once|TRBJ2-5|14|TRBV19|NA
CASSIAHYQETQYF
TGTGCCAGTAGTATAGCCCACTACCAAGAGACCCAGTACTTC
>NA|TRBJ1-1|13|TRBV20-1|NA
CSATDFQGTEAFF
TGCAGTGCTACCGACTTTCAGGGAACTGAAGCTTTCTTT
>NA|TRBJ1-2|17|TRBV28|NA
CASSPRPYRAGSYGYTF
TGTGCCAGCAGTCCTCGGCCTTACAGGGCTGGGAGCTATGGCTACACCTTC
>NA|TRBJ1-2|14|TRBV9|TRBD1
CASSVTGDTYGYTF
TGTGCCAGCAGCGTAACAGGGGATACCTATGGCTACACCTTC
>NA|TRBJ1-4|14|TRBV5-6|NA
CASLRLGFNEKLFF
TGTGCCAGCCTCCGTCTCGGCTTTAATGAAAAACTGTTTTTT
>NA|TRBJ2-2|15|TRBV7-6|TRBD1
CASSSLTGRTGELFF
TGTGCCAGCAGCTCGTTGACAGGGCGGACCGGGGAGCTGTTTTTT
>NA|TRBJ1-5|15|TRBV2|NA
CASSEEGTNNQPQHF
TGTGCCAGCAGTGAGGAGGGCACGAACAATCAGCCCCAGCATTTT
>NA|TRBJ1-1|15|TRBV6-4|NA
CASSEQHAMNTEAFF
TGTGCCAGCAGTGAACAGCACGCGATGAACACTGAAGCTTTCTTT